The 11 T cell receptor beta chains presented below share a single source sample, sequenced in a study of blood T cell repertoires in COVID-19. Repertoires were generated with immunoSEQ multiplex PCR, while TCRdb's copy carries only in-frame clones and drops some. The data hold just over 150,000 clones, with around 84% observed a single time. The sample taken for sequencing was peripheral blood. All receptors derive from a woman between 50 and 59 years old with acute or convalescent COVID-19.

V and J are TRBV5-1 and TRBJ1-2; 7 nucleotides align to TRBD1. The ends lost 2 bases at V and 4 bases at J; junction bases unmatched: 5. Germline loops: CDR1 SGHRS, CDR2 YFSETQ. The CDR3 is 14 residues long. The CDR3 sequence is CASSFETGIYGYTF. Written as DNA, the CDR3 is TGCGCCAGCAGCTTTGAGACAGGGATCTATGGCTACACCTTC.

V is TRBV24-1 and J is TRBJ2-3; 16 positions agree with TRBD2. The germline V gene has CDR1 KGHDR and CDR2 SFDVKD. V shed 6 bases and J 4 bases; nucleotides not matched to a gene: 9. This CDR3 region has 18 residues. The CDR3 protein is CATSPGPGLAGGADTQYF. DNA of the CDR3: TGTGCCACCAGTCCCGGACCGGGACTAGCGGGAGGGGCAGATACGCAGTATTTT.

The chain couples TRBV24-1 to TRBJ2-3, with TRBD2 matching 13 bases. The CDR3 runs 14 residues. The V gene end was trimmed by 9 bases and the J gene end by 6 bases; junction bases not matched to a gene: 5. Germline V gene data show CDR1 as KGHDR and CDR2 as SFDVKD. CDR3 nucleotide sequence: TGTGCCACCGGGGGACTAGCGGGAATGGATACGCAGTATTTT. It yields the protein CATGGLAGMDTQYF.

This clone occurred a few times. The chain's CDR3 is CASSLGAGNEKLFF. The CDR3 bases are TGCGCCAGCAGCTTAGGGGCCGGCAATGAAAAACTGTTTTTT. The chain employs TRBV5-1 and TRBJ1-4, with D possibly being TRBD1 (5 bases). Germline CDR1 is SGHRS and CDR2 is YFSETQ. CDR3 length equals 14 residues. Trimming took 2 bases from V and 5 from J, leaving 10 bases between them.

The V gene is TRBV14, the J gene TRBJ1-6; 8 bases line up with TRBD1. With V trimmed by 4 bases and J by 10 bases, 6 bases remained unmatched. The germline V gene encodes CDR1 SGHDN and CDR2 FVKESK. The CDR3 consists of 14 residues. CDR3 sequence (DNA): TGTGCCAGCAGCCGGACAGGGCCAGGATCACCCCTCCACTTT. Protein sequence: CASSRTGPGSPLHF.

The chain links TRBV4-2 to TRBJ2-3; TRBD2 might be the D (5 bases). Per the germline V gene, CDR1 is LGHNA and CDR2 is YNFKEQ. The CDR3 totals 15 residues. V was clipped by 0 bases and J by 6 bases, with 13 bases between them. DNA for the CDR3: TGTGCCAGCAGCCAAGAGTGGCTAGCATCGGATACGCAGTATTTT. Protein: CASSQEWLASDTQYF.

The chain has TRBV5-1 and TRBJ1-2, with 8 bases identical to TRBD1. Looked up from germline, CDR1 is SGHRS and CDR2 is YFSETQ. CDR3 length equals 15 residues. Germline trimming cut 1 base from V and 6 bases from J; bases unmatched to any gene: 8. The CDR3, as DNA: TGCGCCAGCAGCTTGACGACAGGGGTAGAAGATGGCTACACCTTC. This encodes CASSLTTGVEDGYTF.

The CDR3 is CSAAPGPTTEAFF. CDR3 nucleotides: TGCAGCGCCGCTCCAGGGCCGACCACTGAAGCTTTCTTT. The chain is built from TRBV29-1 and TRBJ1-1; weak D call: TRBD1 (5 bases). CDR1 is SQVTM and CDR2 is ANQGSEA in the germline V gene. The V end was cut by 7 bases, the J end by 4 bases, with 16 bases between. The CDR3 has 13 residues.

This rearrangement joins TRBV29-1 to TRBJ1-1, with TRBD1 identical over 10 bases. CDR3 length: 15 residues. Germline loops: CDR1 SQVTM, CDR2 ANQGSEA. The trim removed 0 bases at V and 4 bases at J, leaving 5 bases unmatched. In nucleotides, the CDR3 is TGCAGCGTTGAAGAATGGGGACAGGGGTCCACTGAAGCTTTCTTT. Translated: CSVEEWGQGSTEAFF.

V is TRBV29-1 and J is TRBJ2-4, with D possibly TRBD1 on 6 matching bases. This CDR3 region has 15 residues. Germline lookup yields CDR1 SQVTM and CDR2 ANQGSEA. Trimming stripped 8 bases from V and 1 base from J, with 18 bases between. CDR3 in amino acids: CSSSSGAGAKNIQYF. CDR3 coding DNA: TGCAGCTCGAGCTCAGGGGCCGGGGCCAAAAACATTCAGTACTTC.

This chain connects TRBV29-1 to TRBJ2-5; D not resolved. The V gene's germline CDR1 is SQVTM and CDR2 ANQGSEA. The germline V and J ends were trimmed by 6 bases and 1 base, with 12 bases remaining between them. The CDR3 extends over 13 amino acids. The CDR3 sequence is CSVRYRPQETQYF. Here the CDR3 DNA reads TGCAGCGTCCGCTACCGCCCCCAAGAGACCCAGTACTTC.